The present entry profiles one TCR beta chain with its context. The antigen is undetermined. This sample was included in a study of cytomegalovirus exposure and HLA in healthy donors. Study-level results: Listed as cytomegalovirus-associated were around 160 TCR beta chains. Further analysis was carried out later, and it showed several of the most significant clusters appearing linked to common viral pathogens.

The primer mix had 60 Vbeta and 13 Jbeta primers. Profiled with immunoSEQ multiplex PCR; TCRdb holds only in-frame clones, not every one. The top ten clones hold 4.8% of a sample with over 150,000 clones, less than 85% of them seen once. This TCR was sampled from a young man in good health and CMV-seronegative. The source material was PBMCs.

The CDR3 coding sequence is TGCGCCAGCAGCTTGGTTGCAGGGGGGAACACTGAAGCTTTCTTT. Its translation is CASSLVAGGNTEAFF. The rearrangement links TRBV5-1 to TRBJ1-1; 7 bases are a match to TRBD1. CDR1 is SGHRS and CDR2 is YFSETQ in the germline V gene. CDR3 length: 15 amino acids. The trim removed 0 bases at V and 1 base at J, leaving 3 bases unmatched.